Listed below are T cell receptor beta chains from one sample, sequenced in a study of CD8 T cells in ankylosing spondylitis. From the 5' RACE reads, TCRdb called clonotypes with MiXCR, one entry per CDR3 protein. The data hold 400,000 to 450,000 distinct CDR3 sequences, with 15% to 20% observed a single time. Sequencing was performed on blood, either unsorted or a sorted T cell fraction (not recorded which). These receptor sequences come from a male donor with ankylosing spondylitis. The CDR3 runs from the conserved cysteine through the conserved F or W. A D gene is named only where the DNA matches it firmly. Size values are once, few and many counts, or a class for expanded clones, and some rows have none.

clone size: NA
V gene: TRBV3-1
J gene: TRBJ2-1
D gene: NA
CDR3 DNA: TGTGCCAGCAGCCAATCTTCCAATGAGCAGTTCTTC
CDR3 protein: CASSQSSNEQFF

clone size: NA
V gene: TRBV7-2
J gene: TRBJ2-5
D gene: NA
CDR3 DNA: TGTGCCAGCAGCTACCCCAGGGGGGAACAAGAGACCCAGTACTTC
CDR3 protein: CASSYPRGEQETQYF

clone size: NA
V gene: TRBV13
J gene: TRBJ2-2
D gene: NA
CDR3 DNA: TGTGCCAGCAGCTCTCTGGGAGTTCCCGGGGAGCTGTTTTTT
CDR3 protein: CASSSLGVPGELFF

clone size: NA
V gene: TRBV6-2/TRBV6-3
J gene: TRBJ1-2
D gene: NA
CDR3 DNA: TGTGCCAGCAGCCCCGATAGTAGTTACGGCTACACCTTC
CDR3 protein: CASSPDSSYGYTF

clone size: few
V gene: TRBV6-1
J gene: TRBJ2-2
D gene: NA
CDR3 DNA: TGTGCCAGCACCCGACAGGAAAACACCGGGGAGCTGTTTTTT
CDR3 protein: CASTRQENTGELFF

clone size: few
V gene: TRBV28
J gene: TRBJ1-5
D gene: TRBD1
CDR3 DNA: TGTGCCAGCATCGAAGGACAGGGCCGCGGTCAGCCCCAGCATTTT
CDR3 protein: CASIEGQGRGQPQHF

clone size: many
V gene: TRBV29-1
J gene: TRBJ2-3
D gene: NA
CDR3 DNA: TGCGGACTCTTTGACGGGGCAGATACGCAGTATTTT
CDR3 protein: CGLFDGADTQYF

clone size: few
V gene: TRBV2
J gene: TRBJ1-5
D gene: NA
CDR3 DNA: TGTGCCAGCACGGCGGAGCTGTATAGCAATCAGCCCCAGCATTTT
CDR3 protein: CASTAELYSNQPQHF

clone size: few
V gene: TRBV7-7
J gene: TRBJ2-2
D gene: NA
CDR3 DNA: TGTGCTAGCAGCCAACAGAACACCGGGGAGCTGTTTTTT
CDR3 protein: CASSQQNTGELFF

clone size: NA
V gene: TRBV6-4
J gene: TRBJ2-3
D gene: NA
CDR3 DNA: TGTGCCAGCAGTGAAGGATTTTCTAGCACAGATACGCAGTATTTT
CDR3 protein: CASSEGFSSTDTQYF

clone size: few
V gene: TRBV20-1
J gene: TRBJ2-4
D gene: TRBD2
CDR3 DNA: TGCAGTGCTAGGTCACTAGCGGGAGGACTAGCCAAAAACATTCAGTACTTC
CDR3 protein: CSARSLAGGLAKNIQYF

clone size: few
V gene: TRBV2
J gene: TRBJ2-1
D gene: TRBD2
CDR3 DNA: TGTGCCAGCAGTAGGGGACTAGGTCGAGGTGAGCAGTTCTTC
CDR3 protein: CASSRGLGRGEQFF

clone size: NA
V gene: TRBV20-1
J gene: TRBJ2-6
D gene: TRBD2
CDR3 DNA: TGCAGTGCTAGAGTTACTAGCGGGAGTTCGGGGGCCAACGTCCTGACTTTC
CDR3 protein: CSARVTSGSSGANVLTF

clone size: NA
V gene: TRBV7-3
J gene: TRBJ2-3
D gene: NA
CDR3 DNA: TGTGCCAGCAGCCCCAACGGGCCCCAAGATACGCAGTATTTT
CDR3 protein: CASSPNGPQDTQYF

clone size: NA
V gene: TRBV6-1
J gene: TRBJ1-1
D gene: NA
CDR3 DNA: TGTGCCAGCAGCCTTGGGGTCTCAGAAGCTTTCTTT
CDR3 protein: CASSLGVSEAFF

clone size: NA
V gene: TRBV6-2/TRBV6-3
J gene: TRBJ1-5
D gene: NA
CDR3 DNA: TGTGCCACTACGGACAGTTACAATCAGCCCCAGCATTTT
CDR3 protein: CATTDSYNQPQHF

clone size: few
V gene: TRBV18
J gene: TRBJ1-2
D gene: NA
CDR3 DNA: TGTGCCAGCTCACCCACTCCGACAGGTTCCTATGGCTACACCTTC
CDR3 protein: CASSPTPTGSYGYTF

clone size: few
V gene: TRBV6-1
J gene: TRBJ1-1
D gene: NA
CDR3 DNA: TGTGCCAGCAGCCTACCTTATCAGGTGACCACTGAAGCTTTCTTT
CDR3 protein: CASSLPYQVTTEAFF

clone size: many
V gene: TRBV4-3
J gene: TRBJ2-7
D gene: TRBD2
CDR3 DNA: TGCGCCAGCAGCCAACTAGCGGGAGTGAGCTACGAGCAGTACTTC
CDR3 protein: CASSQLAGVSYEQYF

clone size: NA
V gene: TRBV5-1
J gene: TRBJ2-2
D gene: TRBD2
CDR3 DNA: TGCGCCAGCAGCTTGGCACCTCTACTAGCGGGGGGGACCACCGGGGAGCTGTTTTTT
CDR3 protein: CASSLAPLLAGGTTGELFF

clone size: NA
V gene: TRBV12-3/TRBV12-4
J gene: TRBJ2-3
D gene: TRBD2
CDR3 DNA: TGTGCCGGAGGGACTAGCGGGAGTACAGATACGCAGTATTTT
CDR3 protein: CAGGTSGSTDTQYF

clone size: many
V gene: TRBV12-3/TRBV12-4
J gene: TRBJ2-7
D gene: NA
CDR3 DNA: TGTGCCAGCAGCACTCCCAGCAGGGTCTACGAGCAGTACTTC
CDR3 protein: CASSTPSRVYEQYF

clone size: NA
V gene: TRBV24-1
J gene: TRBJ2-2
D gene: NA
CDR3 DNA: TGTGCCACCGGGGACGGGAGTAACACCGGGGAGCTGTTTTTT
CDR3 protein: CATGDGSNTGELFF

clone size: few
V gene: TRBV6-1
J gene: TRBJ2-7
D gene: TRBD2
CDR3 DNA: TGTGCCAGCAGTGAAGCAGCACGGGGAGGGTCCTACGAGCAGTACTTC
CDR3 protein: CASSEAARGGSYEQYF

clone size: few
V gene: TRBV6-1
J gene: TRBJ2-7
D gene: NA
CDR3 DNA: TGTGCCAGCCGAGGTGATGGGACGGGCTCCTACGAGCAGTACTTC
CDR3 protein: CASRGDGTGSYEQYF

clone size: few
V gene: TRBV27
J gene: TRBJ2-5
D gene: NA
CDR3 DNA: TGTGCCAGCAGTTTCAGATCTTGGGAGACCCAGTACTTC
CDR3 protein: CASSFRSWETQYF

clone size: NA
V gene: TRBV6-2/TRBV6-3
J gene: TRBJ2-2
D gene: TRBD1
CDR3 DNA: TGTGCCACCCAAGGACAGGGGTCCGGGGAGCTGTTTTTT
CDR3 protein: CATQGQGSGELFF

clone size: NA
V gene: TRBV5-1
J gene: TRBJ1-2
D gene: NA
CDR3 DNA: TGCGCCAGCAGCTTGGACAGACGGGGCTACACCTTC
CDR3 protein: CASSLDRRGYTF